This is a list of T cell receptor beta chains from one sample in a study of OX40 agonist ivuxolimab in advanced cancers. Measured with immunoSEQ multiplex PCR; TCRdb has only the in-frame clones, and not every one. The sample lists approximately 26,000 clones, 75% to 85% occurring once. The starting material was CD4+ or CD8+ T cells sorted from blood, obtained in a trial of the OX40 agonist ivuxolimab. These receptors were collected from an adult with an advanced solid tumor such as melanoma, head and neck, liver or kidney cancer. The CDR3 runs from the conserved cysteine through the conserved F or W.

TRBV5-4,CVSSRTGFEETQHF
TRBV4-2,CASSQGTGGYTF
TRBV27,CASSPYGSSYEQYF
TRBV30,CAWTRMGAEAFF
TRBV15,CATSREGFPNEQFF
TRBV29-1,CSVTDSRLLYEQYF
TRBV11-1,CASSLWANTGELFF
TRBV2,CASSGGGVTQYF
TRBV19,CASSFTSAVEQFF
TRBV5-6,CASSNTPDTQYF
TRBV7-9,CASSLGGSEQYF
TRBV2,CASSPDGSNQPQHF
TRBV10-2,CASRGREETQYF
TRBV5-4,CASSLEASGLYEQYF
TRBV10-3,CAISEDRGFTEAFF